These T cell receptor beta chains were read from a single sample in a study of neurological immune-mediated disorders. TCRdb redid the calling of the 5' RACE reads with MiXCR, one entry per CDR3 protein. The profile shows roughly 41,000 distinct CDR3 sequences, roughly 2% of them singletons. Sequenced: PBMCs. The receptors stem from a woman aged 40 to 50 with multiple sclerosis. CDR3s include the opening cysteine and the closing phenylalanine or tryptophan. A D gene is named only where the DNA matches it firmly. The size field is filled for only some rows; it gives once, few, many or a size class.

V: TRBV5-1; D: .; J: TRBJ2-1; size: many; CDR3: CASSFGTPGRNEQFF; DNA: TGCGCCAGCAGCTTTGGGACCCCCGGACGGAATGAGCAGTTCTTC
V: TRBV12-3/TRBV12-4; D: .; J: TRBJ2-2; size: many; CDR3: CASSLVQGGGELFF; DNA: TGTGCCAGCAGTTTAGTACAGGGTGGCGGGGAGCTGTTTTTT
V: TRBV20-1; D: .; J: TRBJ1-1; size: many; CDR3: CSAREAGSLNTEAFF; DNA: TGCAGTGCTAGGGAAGCAGGCAGCTTGAACACTGAAGCTTTCTTT
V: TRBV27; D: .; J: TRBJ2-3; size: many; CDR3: CASLPVGRDGPDTQYF; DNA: TGTGCCAGCCTTCCCGTTGGGCGGGACGGCCCAGATACGCAGTATTTT
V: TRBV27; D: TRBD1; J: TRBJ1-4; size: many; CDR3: CASSLSGQGALPNEKLFF; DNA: TGTGCCAGCAGTTTATCCGGACAGGGGGCCCTTCCTAATGAAAAACTGTTTTTT
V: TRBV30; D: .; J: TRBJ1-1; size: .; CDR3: CAWSVGGRREAFF; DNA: TGTGCCTGGAGTGTCGGCGGGCGTCGTGAAGCTTTCTTT
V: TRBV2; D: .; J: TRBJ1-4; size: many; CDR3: CASSEDGNGELFF; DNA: TGTGCCAGCAGTGAAGACGGGAACGGCGAACTGTTTTTT
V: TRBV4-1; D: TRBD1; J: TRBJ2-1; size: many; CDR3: CASSQERLRGLRIRHEQFF; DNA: TGCGCCAGCAGCCAAGAACGACTTAGGGGGCTACGGATCCGACATGAGCAGTTCTTC
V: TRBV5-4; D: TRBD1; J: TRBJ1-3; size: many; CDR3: CASRPGQAGNTIYF; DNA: TGTGCCAGCAGGCCGGGACAGGCTGGAAACACCATATATTTT
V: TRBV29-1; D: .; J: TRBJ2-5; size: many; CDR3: CSAEDRRMVETQYF; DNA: TGCAGCGCAGAAGACAGGAGGATGGTAGAGACCCAGTACTTC
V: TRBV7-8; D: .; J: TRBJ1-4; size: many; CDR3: CASSPRKGAKDEKLFF; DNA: TGTGCCAGCAGCCCGCGGAAAGGGGCAAAAGATGAAAAACTGTTTTTT
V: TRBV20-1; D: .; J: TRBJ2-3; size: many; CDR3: CSARDGAVSSTDTQYF; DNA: TGCAGTGCTAGAGATGGGGCGGTCTCTAGCACAGATACGCAGTATTTT
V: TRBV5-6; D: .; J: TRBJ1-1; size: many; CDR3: CASSVKFTEAFF; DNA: TGTGCCAGCAGCGTAAAGTTCACTGAAGCTTTCTTT
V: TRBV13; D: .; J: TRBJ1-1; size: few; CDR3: CASSLEGEGRETEAFF; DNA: TGTGCCAGCAGCTTAGAAGGGGAGGGACGAGAAACTGAAGCTTTCTTT
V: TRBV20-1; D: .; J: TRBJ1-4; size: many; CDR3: CSARGPLEEKLFF; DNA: TGCAGTGCTAGAGGACCCCTAGAGGAAAAACTGTTTTTT
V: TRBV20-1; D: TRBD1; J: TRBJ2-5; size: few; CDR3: CSAVEGQGFQEIQYF; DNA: TGCAGTGCTGTCGAGGGACAGGGGTTTCAAGAGATCCAGTACTTC
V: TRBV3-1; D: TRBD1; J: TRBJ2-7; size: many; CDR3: CASSQLGQGAEQYF; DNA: TGTGCCAGCAGCCAACTCGGACAGGGGGCCGAGCAGTACTTC
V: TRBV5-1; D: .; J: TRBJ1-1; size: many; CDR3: CASSKDRMNTEAFF; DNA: TGCGCCAGCAGCAAGGACCGTATGAACACTGAAGCTTTCTTT
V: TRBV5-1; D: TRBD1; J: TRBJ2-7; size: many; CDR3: CASSAGNRGLEQYF; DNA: TGCGCCAGCAGCGCCGGGAACAGGGGGCTCGAGCAGTACTTC
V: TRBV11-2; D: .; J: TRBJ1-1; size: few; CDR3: CASSIQVGPGEAFF; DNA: TGTGCCAGCAGCATCCAGGTGGGGCCTGGTGAAGCTTTCTTT
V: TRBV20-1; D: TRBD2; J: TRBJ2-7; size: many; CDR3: CSARTSGTYEQYF; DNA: TGCAGTGCTAGGACTAGCGGCACCTACGAGCAGTACTTC
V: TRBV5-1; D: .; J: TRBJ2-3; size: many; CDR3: CASSLDQWNTQYF; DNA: TGCGCCAGCAGCTTGGATCAATGGAATACGCAGTATTTT
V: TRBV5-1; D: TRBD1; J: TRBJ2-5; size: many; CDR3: CASSWTGAQETQYF; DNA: TGCGCCAGCAGCTGGACAGGGGCCCAAGAGACCCAGTACTTC
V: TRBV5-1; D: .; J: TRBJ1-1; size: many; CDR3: CASSQGLLGMNTEAFF; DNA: TGCGCCAGCAGCCAGGGGCTATTGGGAATGAACACTGAAGCTTTCTTT
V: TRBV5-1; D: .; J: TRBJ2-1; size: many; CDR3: CASSLDTSFYNEQFF; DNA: TGCGCCAGCAGCTTGGATACGTCGTTCTACAATGAGCAGTTCTTC
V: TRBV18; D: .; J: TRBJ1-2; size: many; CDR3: CASSQGMDYGYTF; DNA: TGTGCCAGCTCACAGGGGATGGACTATGGCTACACCTTC
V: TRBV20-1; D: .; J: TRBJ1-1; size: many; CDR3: CSARRRGGLNTEAFF; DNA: TGCAGTGCTAGACGGAGGGGAGGATTGAACACTGAAGCTTTCTTT
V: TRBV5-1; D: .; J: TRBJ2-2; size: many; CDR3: CASSFHDGGVSTGELFF; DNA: TGCGCCAGCAGCTTCCATGACGGTGGCGTGTCAACCGGGGAGCTGTTTTTT
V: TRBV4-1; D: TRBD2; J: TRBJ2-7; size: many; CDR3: CASSQVSGGGYEQYF; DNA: TGCGCCAGCAGCCAAGTTAGCGGGGGTGGATACGAGCAGTACTTC
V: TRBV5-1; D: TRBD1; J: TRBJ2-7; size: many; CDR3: CASSIGQGTEQYF; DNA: TGCGCCAGCAGCATTGGACAGGGGACCGAGCAGTACTTC
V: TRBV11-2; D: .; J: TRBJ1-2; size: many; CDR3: CASSLDLGYLSYTF; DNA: TGTGCCAGCAGCTTAGATTTGGGATATCTTAGCTACACCTTC
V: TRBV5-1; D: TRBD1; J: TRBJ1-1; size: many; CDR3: CASSFTGGTTEAFF; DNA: TGCGCCAGCAGCTTTACAGGGGGAACCACTGAAGCTTTCTTT
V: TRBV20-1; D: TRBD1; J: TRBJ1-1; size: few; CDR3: CSASGDREAFF; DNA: TGCAGTGCTTCGGGGGACAGGGAAGCTTTCTTT
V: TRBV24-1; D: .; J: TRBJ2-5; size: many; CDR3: CATSDRVTRFQETQYF; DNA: TGTGCCACCAGTGATCGAGTTACTAGATTTCAAGAGACCCAGTACTTC
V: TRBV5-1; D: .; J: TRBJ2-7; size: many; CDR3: CASSLVSGAGYEQYF; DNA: TGCGCCAGCAGCTTGGTGTCGGGGGCGGGATACGAGCAGTACTTC
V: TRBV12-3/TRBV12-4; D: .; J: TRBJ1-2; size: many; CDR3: CASSLLGGIYGYTF; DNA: TGTGCCAGCAGTTTGTTGGGGGGGATCTATGGCTACACCTTC
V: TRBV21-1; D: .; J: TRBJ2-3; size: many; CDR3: CASSIDRGCGDTQYF; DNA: TGTGCCAGCAGTATCGACCGGGGTTGTGGAGATACGCAGTATTTT
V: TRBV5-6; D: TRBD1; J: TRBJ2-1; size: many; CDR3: CASSMGQGALIEQFF; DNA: TGTGCCAGCAGCATGGGACAGGGGGCTCTGATTGAGCAGTTCTTC
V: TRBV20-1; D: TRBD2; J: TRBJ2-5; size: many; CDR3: CSARDLKSGGAWETQYF; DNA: TGCAGTGCTAGAGATCTAAAGAGCGGGGGGGCTTGGGAGACCCAGTACTTC
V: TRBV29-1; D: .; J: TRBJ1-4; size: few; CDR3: CSEGDGLNEKLFF; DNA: TGCAGCGAAGGGGACGGCCTTAATGAAAAACTGTTTTTT
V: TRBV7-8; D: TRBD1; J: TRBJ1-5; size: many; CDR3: CASSRDRDQPQHF; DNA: TGTGCCAGCAGCCGGGACAGGGATCAGCCCCAGCATTTT
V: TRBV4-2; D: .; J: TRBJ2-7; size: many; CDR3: CASSQGGGDPYEQYF; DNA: TGTGCCAGCAGCCAAGGAGGAGGGGACCCCTACGAGCAGTACTTC
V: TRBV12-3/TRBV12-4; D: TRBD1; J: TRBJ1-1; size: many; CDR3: CASSFSIRTGGTEAFF; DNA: TGTGCCAGCAGTTTTTCGATAAGGACAGGGGGCACTGAAGCTTTCTTT
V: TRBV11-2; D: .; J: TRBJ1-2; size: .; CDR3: CASSILQGPNYGYTF; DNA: TGTGCCAGCAGCATACTCCAGGGGCCCAACTATGGCTACACCTTC
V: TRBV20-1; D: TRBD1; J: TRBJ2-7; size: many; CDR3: CSAASRDRGSYEQYF; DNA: TGCAGTGCCGCGTCGAGGGACAGGGGGTCCTACGAGCAGTACTTC
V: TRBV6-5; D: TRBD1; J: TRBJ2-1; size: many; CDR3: CATRTGGWEQFF; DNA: TGTGCCACCAGGACAGGGGGCTGGGAGCAGTTCTTC
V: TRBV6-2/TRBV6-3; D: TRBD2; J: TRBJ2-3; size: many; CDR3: CASTAGGPTDTQYF; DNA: TGTGCCAGCACCGCGGGGGGGCCAACAGATACGCAGTATTTT
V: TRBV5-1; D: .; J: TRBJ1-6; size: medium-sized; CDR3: CASSREGDRINSPLHF; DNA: TGCGCCAGCAGCCGCGAGGGGGATCGAATTAATTCACCCCTCCACTTT
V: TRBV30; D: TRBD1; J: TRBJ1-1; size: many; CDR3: CAWRQGQGYTEAFF; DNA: TGTGCCTGGAGGCAAGGACAGGGGTACACTGAAGCTTTCTTT
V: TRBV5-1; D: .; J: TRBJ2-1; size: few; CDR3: CASSPAVLTGEQLF; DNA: TGCGCCAGCAGCCCCGCGGTGTTAACGGGCGAGCAGTTATTC
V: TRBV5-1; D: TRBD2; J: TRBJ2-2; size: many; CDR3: CASSSGLADTGELFF; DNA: TGCGCCAGCAGCTCCGGACTAGCCGACACCGGGGAGCTGTTTTTT
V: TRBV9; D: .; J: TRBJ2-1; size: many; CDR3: CASSLGGGLFEQFF; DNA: TGTGCCAGCAGTCTTGGGGGGGGCCTTTTTGAGCAGTTCTTC
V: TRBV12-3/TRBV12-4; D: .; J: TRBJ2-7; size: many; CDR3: CASNPGYSYEQYF; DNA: TGTGCCAGCAACCCAGGGTACTCCTACGAGCAGTACTTC
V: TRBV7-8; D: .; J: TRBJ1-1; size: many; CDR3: CASSSGTEAFF; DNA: TGTGCCAGCAGCTCTGGTACTGAAGCTTTCTTT
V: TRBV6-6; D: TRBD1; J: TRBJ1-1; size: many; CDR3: CASSSPGQAMNTEAFF; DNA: TGTGCCAGCAGTTCACCGGGACAGGCCATGAACACTGAAGCTTTCTTT
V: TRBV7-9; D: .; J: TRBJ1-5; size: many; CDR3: CASSSALNQPQHF; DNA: TGTGCCAGCAGCTCGGCTTTGAATCAGCCCCAGCATTTT
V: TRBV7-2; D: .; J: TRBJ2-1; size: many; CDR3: CASSFGGNNEQFF; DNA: TGTGCCAGCAGCTTTGGCGGAAACAATGAGCAGTTCTTC